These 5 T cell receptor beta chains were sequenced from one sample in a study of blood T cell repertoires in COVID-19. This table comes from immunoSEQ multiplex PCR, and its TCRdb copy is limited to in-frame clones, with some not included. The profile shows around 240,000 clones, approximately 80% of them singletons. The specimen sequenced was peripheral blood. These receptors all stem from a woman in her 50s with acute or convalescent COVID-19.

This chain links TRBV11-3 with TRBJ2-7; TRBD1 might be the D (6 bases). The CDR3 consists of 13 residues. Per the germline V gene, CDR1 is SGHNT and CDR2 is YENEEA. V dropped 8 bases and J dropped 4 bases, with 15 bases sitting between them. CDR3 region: CASALGAEYEQYF. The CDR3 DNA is TGTGCCAGCGCACTGGGGGCAGAGTACGAGCAGTACTTC.

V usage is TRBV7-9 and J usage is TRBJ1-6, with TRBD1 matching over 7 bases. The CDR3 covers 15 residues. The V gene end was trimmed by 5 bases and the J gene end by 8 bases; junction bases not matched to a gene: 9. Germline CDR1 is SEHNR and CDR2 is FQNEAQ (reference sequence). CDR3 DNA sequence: TGTGCCAGCAGCCTTCGGACAGGTCGGGATTCACCCCTCCACTTT. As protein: CASSLRTGRDSPLHF.

CDR3 amino acids: CASSRLDGGGLSTDTQYF. In DNA form, the CDR3 reads TGTGCCAGCAGCCGCCTAGACGGCGGGGGGCTCAGCACAGATACGCAGTATTTT. This chain uses TRBV4-2 with TRBJ2-3; TRBD2 agrees at 8 bases. Germline lookup yields CDR1 LGHNA and CDR2 YNFKEQ. With 4 bases clipped from V and 0 bases from J, the junction kept 12 bases outside the gene matches. This CDR3 comprises 18 residues.

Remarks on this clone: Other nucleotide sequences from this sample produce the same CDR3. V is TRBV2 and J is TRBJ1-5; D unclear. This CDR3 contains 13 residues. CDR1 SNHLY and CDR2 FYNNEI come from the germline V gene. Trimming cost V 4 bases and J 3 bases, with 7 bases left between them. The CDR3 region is CASSGQDNQPQHF. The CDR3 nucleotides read TGTGCCAGCAGTGGACAAGACAATCAGCCCCAGCATTTT.

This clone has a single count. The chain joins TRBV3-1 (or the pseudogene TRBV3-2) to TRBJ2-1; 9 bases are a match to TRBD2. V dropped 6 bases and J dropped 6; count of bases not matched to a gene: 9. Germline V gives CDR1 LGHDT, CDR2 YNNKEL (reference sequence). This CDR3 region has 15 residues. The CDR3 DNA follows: TGTGCCAGCAGTCCCCATGGCGGGAGGGCCAATGAGCAGTTCTTC. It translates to CASSPHGGRANEQFF.